This TCR beta chain emerged from a study of T cell responses to AZD1222 COVID-19 vaccine. Points from the study as a whole: Recipients of AZD1222 seropositive at baseline numbered only 6 or 7. There were mostly white British donors and more females than males, and clonal diversity was possibly underestimated.

V dropped 2 bases and J dropped 5 bases, with 3 bases sitting between them. CDR3 length: 11 amino acids. Per the germline V gene, CDR1 is SNHLY and CDR2 is FYNNEI. Sequencing was performed with immunoSEQ multiplex PCR; in TCRdb, only in-frame clones are kept and a portion is missing. The sample has 90,000 to 120,000 clones; around 90% are singletons. Concerning this clone itself: As yet, its antigen is unknown.

The chain couples TRBV2 to TRBJ1-1; D is uncertain. This material consisted of peripheral blood, taken on day 0 of AZD1222 vaccination. The clonotype was recovered from an adult in good health. CDR3 residues: CASSEFTEAFF. CDR3 coding DNA: TGTGCCAGCAGTGAATTTACTGAAGCTTTCTTT.